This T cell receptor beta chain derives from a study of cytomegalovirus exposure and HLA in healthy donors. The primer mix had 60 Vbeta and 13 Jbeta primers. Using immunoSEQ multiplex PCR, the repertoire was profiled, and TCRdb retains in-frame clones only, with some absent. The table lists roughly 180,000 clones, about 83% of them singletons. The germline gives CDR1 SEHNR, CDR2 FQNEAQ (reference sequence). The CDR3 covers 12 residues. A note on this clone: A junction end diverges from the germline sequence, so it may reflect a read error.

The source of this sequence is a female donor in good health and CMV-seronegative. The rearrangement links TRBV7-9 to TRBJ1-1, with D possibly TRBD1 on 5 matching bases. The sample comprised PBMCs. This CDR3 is CSSSSGGGRAFF. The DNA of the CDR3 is TGTTCCAGCAGCTCCGGCGGGGGAAGAGCTTTCTTT.